Listed below are T cell receptor beta chains from one sample, sequenced in a study of blood T cell repertoires in COVID-19. Repertoires were generated with immunoSEQ multiplex PCR, while TCRdb's copy carries only in-frame clones and drops some. The repertoire holds approximately 210,000 clones, around 82% seen once, with around 2.3% in the top ten. The sample taken for sequencing was peripheral blood. Receptor source: a woman aged 35 to 49 with active or convalescent COVID-19. Both conserved end residues are part of each CDR3. The order of the fields is V gene, CDR3 protein.

TRBV4-2 CASSLRTSGVGGIPETQYF
TRBV5-6 CASSPDRGRSPLHF
TRBV6-5 CASRGGQGSEQYF
TRBV12-3/TRBV12-4 CASSDEPEAQYF
TRBV7-9 CASSQYSGSNQPQHF
TRBV9 CASSETGGAEETQYF
TRBV5-1 CASSAGTGKDTEAFF
TRBV27 CASSLSGLGGEQYF
TRBV19 CARALSSEKLFF
TRBV7-9 CASSRGQTEHTQYF
TRBV4-2 CASSQGVGGGERDTQYF
TRBV5-4 CASSRYMEGGGGNEQFF
TRBV30 CAWSQAGSGELFF
TRBV5-1 CASRRDRAGPFATTEAFF
TRBV9 CASSPNAMNTEAFF
TRBV5-6 CASSLGTTGYYEQYF